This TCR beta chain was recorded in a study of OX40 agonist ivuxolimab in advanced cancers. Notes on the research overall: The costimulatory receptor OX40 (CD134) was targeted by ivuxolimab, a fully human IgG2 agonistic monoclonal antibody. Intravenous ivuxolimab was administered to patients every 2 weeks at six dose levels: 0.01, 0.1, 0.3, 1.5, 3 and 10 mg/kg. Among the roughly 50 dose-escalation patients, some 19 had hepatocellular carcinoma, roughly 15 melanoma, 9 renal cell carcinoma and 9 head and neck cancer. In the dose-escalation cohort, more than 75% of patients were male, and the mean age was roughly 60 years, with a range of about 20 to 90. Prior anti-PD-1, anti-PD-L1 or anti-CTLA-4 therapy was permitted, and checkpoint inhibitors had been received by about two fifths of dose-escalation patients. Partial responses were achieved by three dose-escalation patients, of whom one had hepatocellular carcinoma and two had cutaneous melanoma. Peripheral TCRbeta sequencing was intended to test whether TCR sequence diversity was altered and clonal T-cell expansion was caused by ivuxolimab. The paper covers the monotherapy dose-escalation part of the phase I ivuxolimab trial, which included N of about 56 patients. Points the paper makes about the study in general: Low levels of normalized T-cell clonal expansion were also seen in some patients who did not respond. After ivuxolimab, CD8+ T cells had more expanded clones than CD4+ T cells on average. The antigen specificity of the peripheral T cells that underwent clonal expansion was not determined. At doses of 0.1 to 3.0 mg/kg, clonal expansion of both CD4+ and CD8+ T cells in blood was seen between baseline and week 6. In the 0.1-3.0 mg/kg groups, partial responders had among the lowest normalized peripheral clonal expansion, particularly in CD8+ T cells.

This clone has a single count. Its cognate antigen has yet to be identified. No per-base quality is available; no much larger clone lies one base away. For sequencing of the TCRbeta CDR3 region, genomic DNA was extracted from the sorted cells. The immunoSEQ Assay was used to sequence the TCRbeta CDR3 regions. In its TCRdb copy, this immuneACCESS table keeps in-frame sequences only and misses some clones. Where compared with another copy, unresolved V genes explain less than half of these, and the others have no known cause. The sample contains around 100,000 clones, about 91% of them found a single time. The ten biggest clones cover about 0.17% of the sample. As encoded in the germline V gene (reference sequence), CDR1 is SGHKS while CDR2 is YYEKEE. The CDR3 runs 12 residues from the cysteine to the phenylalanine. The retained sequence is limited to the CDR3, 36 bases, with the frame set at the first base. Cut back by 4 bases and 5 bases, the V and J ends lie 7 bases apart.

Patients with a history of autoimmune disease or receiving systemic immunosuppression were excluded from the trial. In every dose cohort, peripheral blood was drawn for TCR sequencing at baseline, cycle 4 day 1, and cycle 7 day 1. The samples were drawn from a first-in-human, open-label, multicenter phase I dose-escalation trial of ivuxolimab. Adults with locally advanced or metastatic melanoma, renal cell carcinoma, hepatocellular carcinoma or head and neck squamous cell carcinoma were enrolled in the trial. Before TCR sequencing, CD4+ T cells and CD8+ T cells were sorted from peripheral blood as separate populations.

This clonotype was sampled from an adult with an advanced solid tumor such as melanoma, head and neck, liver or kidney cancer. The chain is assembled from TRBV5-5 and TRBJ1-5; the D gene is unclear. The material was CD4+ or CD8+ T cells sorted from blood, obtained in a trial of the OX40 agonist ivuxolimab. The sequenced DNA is TGTGCCAGCAGCAACCCGGATCAGCCCCAGCATTTT. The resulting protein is CASSNPDQPQHF.